These 5 T cell receptor beta chains were all obtained from the same sample, sequenced in a study of CD4 and CD8 cells across lung adenocarcinoma regions. Each CDR3 protein is one row after TCRdb ran MiXCR on the PCR reads. The sample lists tens of thousands of distinct CDR3 sequences; around 51% were seen once. Input material: CD8+ T cells from the center of a lung tumor. These receptors were obtained from a female donor with lung adenocarcinoma. The CD4 and CD8 labels of this study may be unreliable.

Concerning this clonotype: A much larger clone lies one base from this, so it may be a read error. The CDR3 bases are TGTGTCAGCAGCCCCCTCGAGGGCACAGATACGCAGTATTTT. Translated, it gives CVSSPLEGTDTQYF. This sequence joins TRBV11-2 and TRBJ2-3; unclear D gene. The CDR3 is 14 amino acids. Germline CDR1 reads SGHAT; CDR2 reads FQNNGV.

A note on this clonotype: The junction departs from germline at one end; a sequencing error may be responsible. The rearrangement links TRBV6-1 to TRBJ2-6; 8 positions agree with TRBD1. The germline CDR1 and CDR2 sequences are MNHNS and SASEGT. This CDR3 has 14 amino acids. The CDR3 loop is CASSEAPQQGAQSF. The CDR3 nucleotides read TGTGCCAGCAGTGAAGCGCCCCAGCAGGGGGCCCAGTCTTTC.

DNA for the CDR3: TGTGCCAGGGGCCTCCAGGCGGTGGGCGCCGATACGCAGTATTTT. The encoded protein is CARGLQAVGADTQYF. The chain carries TRBV6-1 and TRBJ2-3; the D is unclear. The ends were cut back, 9 bases at V and 6 bases at J, with 22 bases in the middle. In germline, CDR1 is MNHNS, CDR2 SASEGT. The CDR3 spans 15 residues.

This chain joins TRBV6-1 and TRBJ2-2; a possible D gene is TRBD2 (7 bases). The CDR3 runs to 14 residues. CDR1 MNHNS and CDR2 SASEGT come from the germline V gene. Trimming took 2 bases from V and 6 from J, leaving 10 bases between them. This CDR3 is CASSETGRAGELFF. CDR3 sequence (DNA): TGTGCCAGCAGTGAAACAGGGAGGGCCGGGGAGCTGTTTTTT.

The chain couples TRBV6-1 to TRBJ2-7, with D tentatively TRBD1 (5 bases). Trimming took off 6 bases at V and 2 bases at J, with 8 bases between the two ends. Germline values: CDR1 MNHNS, CDR2 SASEGT. This CDR3 contains 12 residues. The CDR3 loop is CASSRETYEQYF. CDR3 sequence (DNA): TGTGCCAGCAGCAGGGAAACCTACGAGCAGTACTTC.